The 7 T cell receptor beta chains below come from one sample, sequenced in a study of blood T cell repertoires in COVID-19. The protocol was immunoSEQ multiplex PCR, while the TCRdb copy is restricted to in-frame clones and leaves out a portion. The sample yields about 370,000 clones, approximately 87% seen once. The sequencing sample was made of peripheral blood. Receptors originate from a woman aged 30 to 39 with COVID-19, enrolled during active disease.

J is TRBJ2-7 and V is TRBV5-6; possible D gene TRBD1, 6 bases. The length of the CDR3 is 16 residues. The V end lost 3 bases, the J end lost 2 bases, and 18 bases lay between the germline ends. Germline-derived CDR1 and CDR2 are SGHDT and YYEEEE. In nucleotides, the CDR3 is TGTGCCAGCAGCTCGATGCGGCCGGACAGAACCTACGAGCAGTACTTC. It specifies CASSSMRPDRTYEQYF.

The rearrangement joins TRBV19 to TRBJ1-5, with a possible D match to TRBD1 (6 bases). CDR1 LNHDA and CDR2 SQIVND come from the germline V gene (reference sequence). The V gene lost 3 bases and the J gene lost 4 bases, with 16 bases spanning the gap. The CDR3 runs 16 residues. The CDR3 region is CASSITRGGTNQPQHF. The CDR3 DNA reads as TGTGCCAGTAGTATCACGAGGGGGGGAACTAATCAGCCCCAGCATTTT.

The chain joins TRBV28 to TRBJ1-2, with a weak D call TRBD1 (5 bases). CDR1 and CDR2 (germline): MDHEN, SYDVKM. Trimming removed 5 bases at V and 3 bases at J, with 16 bases between. The CDR3 loop spans 15 amino acids. CDR3 in amino acids: CASSRRGAFDYGYTF. The CDR3 DNA follows: TGTGCCAGCAGTCGCCGTGGGGCGTTTGACTATGGCTACACCTTC.

This clone was detected only a few times. The V gene is TRBV27, the J gene TRBJ1-1; D is undetermined. The germline V gene has CDR1 MNHEY and CDR2 SMNVEV (reference sequence). V was pared by 5 bases and J by 7 bases, with 17 bases between. The CDR3 has 14 amino acids. DNA of the CDR3: TGTGCCAGCAGTCCCCCGGGTCAGATAAATGAAGCTTTCTTT. Translation: CASSPPGQINEAFF.

The rearrangement uses TRBV10-3 and TRBJ1-2; D might be TRBD1 (5 bases). V was clipped by 4 bases and J by 0 bases, with 12 bases between them. From germline, CDR1 is ENHRY and CDR2 SYGVKD. This CDR3 is built from 15 residues. The CDR3 coding sequence is TGTGCCATCAGTGTGGGGCAGCGTTCTAACTATGGCTACACCTTC. Translated: CAISVGQRSNYGYTF.

The chain links TRBV15 to TRBJ2-7; TRBD2 is a possible D gene (5 bases). Looked up from germline, CDR1 is LNHNV and CDR2 is YYDKDF (reference sequence). Trimming cost V 1 base and J 3 bases, with 7 bases left between them. The CDR3 loop spans 13 amino acids. CDR3 sequence reads: CATSRGRGYEQYF. The CDR3 nucleotides are TGTGCCACCAGCAGAGGACGGGGCTACGAGCAGTACTTC.

As for this clone: This same CDR3 is encoded by further DNA sequences in the sample. The chain recombines TRBV6-4 with TRBJ1-5, with a tentative D call TRBD1 (5 bases). This CDR3 contains 12 residues. The V gene's germline CDR1 is MRHNA and CDR2 SNTAGT. V was cut by 2 bases and J by 6 bases, with 5 bases left in between. The CDR3 sequence: CASSDRGQPQHF. Here the CDR3 DNA reads TGTGCCAGCAGTGACAGGGGTCAGCCCCAGCATTTT.